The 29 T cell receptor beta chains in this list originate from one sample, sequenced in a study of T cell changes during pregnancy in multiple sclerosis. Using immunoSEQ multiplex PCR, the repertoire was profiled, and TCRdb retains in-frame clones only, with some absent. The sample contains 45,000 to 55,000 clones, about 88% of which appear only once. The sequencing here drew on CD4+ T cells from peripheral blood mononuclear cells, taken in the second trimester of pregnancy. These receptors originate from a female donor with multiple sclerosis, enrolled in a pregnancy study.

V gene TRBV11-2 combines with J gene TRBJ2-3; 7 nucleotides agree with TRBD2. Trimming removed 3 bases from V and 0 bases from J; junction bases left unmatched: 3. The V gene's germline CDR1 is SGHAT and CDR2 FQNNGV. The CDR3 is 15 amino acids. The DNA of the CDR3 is TGTGCCAGCAGCTTCGGACTAGTTAGCACAGATACGCAGTATTTT. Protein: CASSFGLVSTDTQYF.

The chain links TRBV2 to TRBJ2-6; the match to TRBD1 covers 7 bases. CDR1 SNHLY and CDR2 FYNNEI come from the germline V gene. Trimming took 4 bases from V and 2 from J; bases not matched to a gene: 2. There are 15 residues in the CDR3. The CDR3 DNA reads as TGTGCCAGCAGTGGGGACAGTCCTGGGGCCAACGTCCTGACTTTC. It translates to CASSGDSPGANVLTF.

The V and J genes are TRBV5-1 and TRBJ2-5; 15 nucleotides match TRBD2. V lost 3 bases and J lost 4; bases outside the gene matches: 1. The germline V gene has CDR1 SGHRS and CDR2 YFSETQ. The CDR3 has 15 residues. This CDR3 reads CASSSGLAGGETQYF. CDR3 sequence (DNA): TGCGCCAGCAGCTCGGGACTAGCGGGAGGAGAGACCCAGTACTTC. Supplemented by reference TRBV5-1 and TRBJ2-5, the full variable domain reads KAGVTQTPRYLIKTRGQQVTLSCSPISGHRSVSWYQQTPGQGLQFLFEYFSETQRNKGNFPGRFSGRQFSNSRSEMNVSTLELGDSALYLCASSSGLAGGETQYFGPGTRLLVL.

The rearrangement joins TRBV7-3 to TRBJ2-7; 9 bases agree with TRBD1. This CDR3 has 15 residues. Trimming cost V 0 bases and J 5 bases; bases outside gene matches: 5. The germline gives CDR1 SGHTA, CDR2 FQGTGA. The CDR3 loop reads CASSLTHRGQNEQYF. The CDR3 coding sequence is TGTGCCAGCAGCTTAACGCACAGGGGGCAGAACGAGCAGTACTTC.

CDR3 loop: CASSNPGFNQPQHF. The CDR3 DNA reads TGTGCCAGTAGCAACCCAGGGTTCAATCAGCCCCAGCATTTT. The chain uses TRBV19 and TRBJ1-5, with a weak D call TRBD1 (5 bases). Germline CDR1 LNHDA, CDR2 SQIVND (reference sequence). This CDR3 contains 14 residues. V lost 6 bases, J lost 3 bases, and 12 bases lay in between.

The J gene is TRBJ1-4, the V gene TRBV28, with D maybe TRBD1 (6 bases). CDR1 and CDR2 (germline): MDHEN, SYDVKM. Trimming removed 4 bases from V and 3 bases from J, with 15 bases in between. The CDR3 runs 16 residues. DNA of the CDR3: TGTGCCAGCAGTTACCAATTTGGGGGCCCTAATGAAAAACTGTTTTTT. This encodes CASSYQFGGPNEKLFF.

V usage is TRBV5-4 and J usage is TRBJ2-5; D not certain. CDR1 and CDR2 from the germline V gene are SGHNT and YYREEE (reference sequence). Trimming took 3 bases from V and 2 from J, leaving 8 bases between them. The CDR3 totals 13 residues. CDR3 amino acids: CASSYPLQETQYF. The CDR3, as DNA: TGTGCCAGCAGCTACCCCCTACAAGAGACCCAGTACTTC.

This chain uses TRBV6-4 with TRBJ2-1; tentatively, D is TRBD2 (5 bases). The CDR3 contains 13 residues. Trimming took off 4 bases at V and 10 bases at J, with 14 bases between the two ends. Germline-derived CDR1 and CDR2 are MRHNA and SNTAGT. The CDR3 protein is CASSVEVAGEQFF. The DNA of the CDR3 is TGTGCCAGCAGTGTAGAGGTTGCGGGCGAGCAGTTCTTC.

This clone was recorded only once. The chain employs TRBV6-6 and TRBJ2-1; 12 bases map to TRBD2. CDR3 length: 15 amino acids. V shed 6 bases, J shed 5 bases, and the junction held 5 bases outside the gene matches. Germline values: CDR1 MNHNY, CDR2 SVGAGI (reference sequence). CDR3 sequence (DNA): TGTGCCAGCAGCAAGACTAGCGGGAGCCACAATGAGCAGTTCTTC. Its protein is CASSKTSGSHNEQFF.

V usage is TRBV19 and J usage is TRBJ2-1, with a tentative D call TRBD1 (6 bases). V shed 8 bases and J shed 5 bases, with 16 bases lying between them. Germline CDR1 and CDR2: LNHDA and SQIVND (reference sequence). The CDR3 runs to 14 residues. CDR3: CASALGAQNNEQFF. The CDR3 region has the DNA TGTGCCAGTGCCCTGGGGGCCCAAAACAATGAGCAGTTCTTC.

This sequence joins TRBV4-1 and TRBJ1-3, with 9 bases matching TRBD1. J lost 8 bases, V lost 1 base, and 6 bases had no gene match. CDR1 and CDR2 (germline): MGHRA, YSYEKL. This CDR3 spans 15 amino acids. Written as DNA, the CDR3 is TGCGCCAGCAGCCAAGTCGGGACAGGGTGGGACACCATATATTTT. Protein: CASSQVGTGWDTIYF.

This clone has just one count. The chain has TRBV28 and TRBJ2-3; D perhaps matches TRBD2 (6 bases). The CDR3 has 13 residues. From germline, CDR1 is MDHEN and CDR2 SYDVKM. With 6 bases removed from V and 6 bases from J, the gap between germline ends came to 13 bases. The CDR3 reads CASRRTSRDTQYF. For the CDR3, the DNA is TGTGCCAGCAGAAGAACTAGCAGGGATACGCAGTATTTT.

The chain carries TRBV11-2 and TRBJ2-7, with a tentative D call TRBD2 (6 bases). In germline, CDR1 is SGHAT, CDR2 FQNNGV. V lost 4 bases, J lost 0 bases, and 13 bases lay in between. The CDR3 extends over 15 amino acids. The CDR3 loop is CASSSVGGDSYEQYF. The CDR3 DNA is TGTGCCAGCAGCTCTGTCGGAGGGGACTCCTACGAGCAGTACTTC.

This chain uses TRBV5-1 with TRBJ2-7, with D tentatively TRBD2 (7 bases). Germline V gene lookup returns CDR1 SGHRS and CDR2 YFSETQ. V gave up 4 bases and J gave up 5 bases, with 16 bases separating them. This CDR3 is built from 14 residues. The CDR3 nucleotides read TGCGCCAGCAGCCGGGGGGCGGGAAAGGACGAGCAGTACTTC. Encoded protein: CASSRGAGKDEQYF.

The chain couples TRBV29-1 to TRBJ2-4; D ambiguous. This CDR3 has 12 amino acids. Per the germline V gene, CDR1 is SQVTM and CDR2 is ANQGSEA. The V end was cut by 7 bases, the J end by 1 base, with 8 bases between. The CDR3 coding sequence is TGCAGCGGTCTATGGGCCAAAAACATTCAGTACTTC. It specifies CSGLWAKNIQYF.

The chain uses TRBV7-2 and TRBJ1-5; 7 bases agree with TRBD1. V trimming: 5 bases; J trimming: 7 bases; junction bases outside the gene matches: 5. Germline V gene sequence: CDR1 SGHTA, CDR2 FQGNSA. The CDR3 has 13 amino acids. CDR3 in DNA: TGTGCCAGCAGCCCAGACAGGGAACAGCCCCAGCATTTT. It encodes CASSPDREQPQHF.

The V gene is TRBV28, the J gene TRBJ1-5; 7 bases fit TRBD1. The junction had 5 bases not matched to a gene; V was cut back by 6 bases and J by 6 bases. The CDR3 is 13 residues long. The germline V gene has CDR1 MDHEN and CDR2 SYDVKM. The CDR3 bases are TGTGCCAGCAGGACAGGGTCCGGTCAGCCCCAGCATTTT. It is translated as CASRTGSGQPQHF.

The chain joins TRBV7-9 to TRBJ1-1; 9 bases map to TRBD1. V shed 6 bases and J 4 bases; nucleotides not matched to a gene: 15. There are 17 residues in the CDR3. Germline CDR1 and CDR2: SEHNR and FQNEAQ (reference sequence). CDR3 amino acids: CASRADRGMSVGTEAFF. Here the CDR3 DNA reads TGTGCCAGCAGGGCGGACAGGGGTATGTCGGTGGGCACTGAAGCTTTCTTT.

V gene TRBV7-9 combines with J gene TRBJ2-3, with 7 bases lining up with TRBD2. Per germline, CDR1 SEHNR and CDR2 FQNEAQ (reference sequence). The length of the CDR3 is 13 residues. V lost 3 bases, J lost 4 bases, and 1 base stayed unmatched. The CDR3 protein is CASSFGGADTQYF. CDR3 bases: TGTGCCAGCAGCTTTGGGGGGGCAGATACGCAGTATTTT. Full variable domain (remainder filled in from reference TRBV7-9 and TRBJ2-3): DTGVSQNPRHKITKRGQNVTFRCDPISEHNRLYWYRQTLGQGPEFLTYFQNEAQLEKSRLLSDRFSAERPKGSFSTLEIQRTEQGDSAMYLCASSFGGADTQYFGPGTRLTVL.

The CDR3 nucleotides read TGCGCCAGCAGCCCGACTAGCGTCTCCTACGAGCAGTACTTC. This gives the protein CASSPTSVSYEQYF. The chain links TRBV5-1 to TRBJ2-7, with TRBD2 identical over 8 bases. CDR3 length: 14 residues. In germline, CDR1 is SGHRS, CDR2 YFSETQ. With V trimmed by 4 bases and J by 0 bases, 3 bases remained unmatched.

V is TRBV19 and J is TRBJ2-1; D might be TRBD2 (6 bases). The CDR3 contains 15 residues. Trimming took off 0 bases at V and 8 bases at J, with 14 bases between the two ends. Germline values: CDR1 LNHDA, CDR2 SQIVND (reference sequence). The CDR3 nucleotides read TGTGCCAGTAGTATAGATCAACGGGGGATCTATGAGCAGTTCTTC. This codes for CASSIDQRGIYEQFF.

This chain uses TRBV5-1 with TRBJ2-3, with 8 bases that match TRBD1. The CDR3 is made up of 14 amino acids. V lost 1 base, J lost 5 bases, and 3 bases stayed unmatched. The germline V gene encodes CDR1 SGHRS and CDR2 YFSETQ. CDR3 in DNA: TGCGCCAGCAGCTTGTTACAGGGGGAAGATACGCAGTATTTT. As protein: CASSLLQGEDTQYF.

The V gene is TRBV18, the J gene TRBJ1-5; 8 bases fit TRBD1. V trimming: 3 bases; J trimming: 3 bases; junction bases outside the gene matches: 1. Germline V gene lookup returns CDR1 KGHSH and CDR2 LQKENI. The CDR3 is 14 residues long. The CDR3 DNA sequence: TGTGCCAGCTCACCGACAGGGGACAATCAGCCCCAGCATTTT. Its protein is CASSPTGDNQPQHF.

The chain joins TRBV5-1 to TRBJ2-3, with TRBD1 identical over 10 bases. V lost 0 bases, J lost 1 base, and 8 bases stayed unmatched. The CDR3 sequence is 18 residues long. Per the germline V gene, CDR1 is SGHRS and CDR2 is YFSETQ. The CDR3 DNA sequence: TGCGCCAGCAGCTTGGGGGACAGGGGATATTTTGGCACAGATACGCAGTATTTT. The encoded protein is CASSLGDRGYFGTDTQYF.

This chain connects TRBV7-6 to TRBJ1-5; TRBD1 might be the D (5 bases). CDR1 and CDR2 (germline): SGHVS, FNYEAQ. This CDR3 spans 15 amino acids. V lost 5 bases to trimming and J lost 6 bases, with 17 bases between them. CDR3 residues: CASSPGAGKGQPQHF. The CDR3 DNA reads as TGTGCCAGCAGCCCCGGGGCGGGGAAAGGTCAGCCCCAGCATTTT.

CDR3 sequence: CAYGTYEQYF. In DNA form, the CDR3 reads TGTGCCTACGGGACCTACGAGCAGTACTTC. The J gene is TRBJ2-7, the V gene TRBV30; maybe TRBD2 (5 bases). This CDR3 contains 10 residues. The ends were cut back, 7 bases at V and 2 bases at J, with 6 bases in the middle. Germline values: CDR1 GTSNPN, CDR2 SVGIG (reference sequence).

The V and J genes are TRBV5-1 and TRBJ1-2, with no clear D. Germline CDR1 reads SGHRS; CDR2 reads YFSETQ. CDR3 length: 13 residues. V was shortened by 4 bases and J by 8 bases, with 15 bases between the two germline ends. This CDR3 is CASSPEVGSGYTF. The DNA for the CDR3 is TGCGCCAGCAGCCCCGAGGTGGGTTCGGGCTACACCTTC.

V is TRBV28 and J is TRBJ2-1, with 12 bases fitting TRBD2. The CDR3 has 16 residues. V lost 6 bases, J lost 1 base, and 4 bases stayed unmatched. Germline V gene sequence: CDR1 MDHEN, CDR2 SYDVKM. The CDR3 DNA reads TGTGCCAGCAGGATACTAGCGGGAGGTTCCTACAATGAGCAGTTCTTC. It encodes CASRILAGGSYNEQFF.

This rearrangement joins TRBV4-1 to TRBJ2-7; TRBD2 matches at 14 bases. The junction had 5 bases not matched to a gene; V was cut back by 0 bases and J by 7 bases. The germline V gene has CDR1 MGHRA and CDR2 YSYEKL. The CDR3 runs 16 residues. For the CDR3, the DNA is TGCGCCAGCAGCCAAGATCAGGGACTAGCGGGAGATGAGCAGTACTTC. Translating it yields CASSQDQGLAGDEQYF.